This TCR beta chain was identified during a study of blood T cell repertoires in COVID-19. This clone was seen only once. Sequencing was performed with immunoSEQ multiplex PCR; in TCRdb, only in-frame clones are kept and a portion is missing. Of hundreds of thousands of clones in the sample, 82% were seen once. Germline CDR1 is SGHKS and CDR2 is YYEKEE (reference sequence). The CDR3 is 14 amino acids. V was cut by 5 bases and J by 7 bases, with 18 bases left in between. The V call is TRBV5-5, the J call TRBJ1-2; tentative D call: TRBD1 (6 bases). The origin of this receptor is a woman aged 60 to 75 who had recovered from COVID-19. Sequencing was carried out using PBMCs or T cells enriched from blood (not recorded which). The CDR3: CASRFSQQGFGYTF. The CDR3 DNA sequence: TGTGCCAGCAGATTTTCTCAACAGGGTTTTGGCTACACCTTC.